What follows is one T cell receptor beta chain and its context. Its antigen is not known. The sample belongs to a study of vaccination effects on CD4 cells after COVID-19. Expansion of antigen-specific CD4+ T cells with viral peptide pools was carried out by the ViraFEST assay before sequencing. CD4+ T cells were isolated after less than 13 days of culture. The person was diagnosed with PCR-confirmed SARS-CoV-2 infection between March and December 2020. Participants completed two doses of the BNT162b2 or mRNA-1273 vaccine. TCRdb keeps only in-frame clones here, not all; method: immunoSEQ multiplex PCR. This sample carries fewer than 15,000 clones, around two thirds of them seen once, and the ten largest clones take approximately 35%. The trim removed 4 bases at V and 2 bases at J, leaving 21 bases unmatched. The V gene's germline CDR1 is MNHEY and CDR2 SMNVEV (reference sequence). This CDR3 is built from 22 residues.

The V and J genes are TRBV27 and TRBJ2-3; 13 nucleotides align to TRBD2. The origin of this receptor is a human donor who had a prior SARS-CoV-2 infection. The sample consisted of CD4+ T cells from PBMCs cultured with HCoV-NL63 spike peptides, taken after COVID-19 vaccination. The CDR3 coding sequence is TGTGCCAGCAGTTGGGGGCCCCGACTAGCGGGGGGATGGAGTAGGTTCACAGATACGCAGTATTTT. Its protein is CASSWGPRLAGGWSRFTDTQYF.